One TCR beta chain is described in this entry. The antigen it recognizes is unknown. No qualities accompany the bases; no much larger clone lies one base away. The library was prepared using the immunoSEQ multiplex PCR assay. A mixture of 60 forward primers for TCR Vbeta segments and 13 reverse primers for TCR Jbeta segments was used in the multiplex PCR. The CDR3 region of rearranged TCR beta genes was amplified from genomic DNA with a multiplex PCR assay. Amplified TCR beta libraries were sequenced as 87-base-pair reads on the Illumina HiSeq System. The study's processing was this. Across the 700 or so repertoires, a later analysis counted 80 million or so unique TCR beta chains, approximately 10 million of which were shared by at least two donors. To remove PCR and sequencing errors, raw reads were error-corrected and collapsed into unique sequences using a nearest-neighbor algorithm that merged closely related sequences. Alignment of CDR3 sequences to IMGT reference sequences was used to assign V, D and J gene segments. For a sequence to be retained, a match of at least six nucleotides was required to both a V gene segment and a J gene segment. A rearrangement was called productive if the CDR3 had no stop codons and remained in frame with V and J, and every other rearrangement was called non-productive. CDR3 was defined by IMGT convention, running from the second conserved V-encoded cysteine to the conserved J-encoded phenylalanine. The earlier analysis of about 590 of the donors excluded sequences that lacked an unambiguous match to a single V gene segment. In an earlier analysis of some 590 of the donors, a V segment was called functional when productive rearrangements were above 56.7%, and segregating when the standard deviation between donors exceeded 5%. To diagnose cytomegalovirus status from the catalog of TCR beta chain sequences, a statistical classification framework was built. A later analysis assigned V and J genes by comparing TCR nucleotide sequences with IMGT/GENE-DB human TR gene sequences. A later analysis assigned CDR3 sequences and most-parsimonious VDJ recombination scenarios with the TCRdist pipeline. In a later analysis, every TCR beta chain was defined by the combination of its CDR3 amino acid sequence and its V-gene family, and reads without a unique V-gene family were dropped. To address suspected cross-contamination and a sequencing artifact, a later analysis removed around 600 highly shared, low-generation-probability nucleotide sequences. For each public chain, a later analysis derived a clonal expansion index from normalized ranks of inferred template counts within each repertoire. A later analysis computed generation probabilities with a VDJ recombination model fitted to out-of-frame rearrangements, and checked the results against IGoR. In a later analysis, TCR-TCR, TCR-HLA and TCR-CMV co-occurrence was scored with hypergeometric tests, and a repertoire-size bias correction was applied to TCR pairs. False discovery rates were estimated in a later analysis by permuting HLA or CMV assignments 20 times. In a later analysis, co-occurring TCRs were grouped using DBSCAN, and TCRdist sequence similarity was added for clustering within HLA-allele-positive subsets. For co-occurrence clustering, repertoires with fewer than 30,000 or more than 120,000 public chains were excluded, along with roughly 5 repertoires with anomalous nucleotide sharing. TCRdb mirrors the immuneACCESS table, restricted to in-frame sequences. Some clones are absent from its copies; in checked studies, under half trace to an unresolved V gene, and the reason for the others is unknown. The V and J calls and clone size were taken over from that table, and D and trimming were inferred from the DNA. The sample table contains about 190,000 clones; only one count was recorded for around four fifths of them. Approximately 1% of the sample comes from the top ten.

The cohort was made up of approximately 700 healthy bone marrow donors. Cohort members were all nominally healthy when sampled, although unrecorded immune exposures were likely present. The donor was CMV seronegative and belonged to the group of under 400 seronegative cohort members. Each donor provided a peripheral blood sample, and peripheral blood mononuclear cells were used for TCR beta sequencing. The Qiagen DNeasy Blood Extraction Kit was used to extract genomic DNA from the blood cell samples. These data originate in a study of cytomegalovirus exposure and HLA in healthy donors (dated by TCRdb to about 2017). General notes on the study: An earlier analysis of several hundred of the donors reported 276 Gb of sequence data and 100 million to 120 million unique TCR beta sequences obtained from some 170 million T cells. A later analysis re-analyzed previously published TCR beta repertoires from several hundred donors and added high-resolution HLA genotyping to study TCR occurrence patterns. HLA typing included class I and class II loci at four-digit resolution. In addition to the first cohort of hundreds of subjects, a separate validation cohort of some 120 different subjects was used. Approximately 310 gigabases of sequencing data and approximately 80 million unique TCR sequences were included in an early release covering roughly 600 HLA-typed donors. Roughly five DR-DQ haplotypes were treated as single units for association and clustering because of strong linkage in the cohort. In a later genetic analysis, genome-wide SNP genotypes for about three fifths of the 666 donors were used, and that subset was treated as a discovery cohort. The study profiled the T cell repertoires of hundreds of subjects by immunosequencing and related them to cytomegalovirus serostatus. To predict cytomegalovirus infection status, the study combined high-throughput TCR immunosequencing, statistical association of individual TCRs with disease status, and machine learning. Of the 300 to 400 genotyped donors, about 80% fell in the genetic ancestry cluster associated with self-reported Caucasian donors. Donor age, sex, ethnicity and CMV serostatus were collected together with the repertoire data. Every discovery cohort repertoire had been produced on one sequencing platform. The number of typed donors differed by locus: about 620-640 for A, B, C, DRB1 and DQB1; about 520 for DQA1; about 600 for DPA1; and about 450 for DPB1. An earlier analysis of nearly 600 of the donors applied high-throughput TCR beta sequencing to assess whether each TCR beta V gene segment acted as functional or pseudogenic. The study aimed to test whether signatures of past pathogen exposure could be identified by cataloging public T cell receptors. On average, roughly 250,000 unique TCR beta nucleotide sequences were sequenced per donor among about 400 genotyped donors of the cohort, with roughly 18% of those sequences being non-productive. The later analysis used no new phenotypic data to find candidate immune exposures, relying instead on TCR beta sequences and their occurrence across donors.

Points the paper makes about the study in general: In an earlier analysis of 450 to 750 of the donors, most TCR beta V segments appeared in productive rearrangements about 87% or about 30% of the time, broadly matching IMGT annotations. Roughly uniform sequencing depth across donors was assumed in presence/absence analyses, although this assumption may not hold. According to a later analysis, parvovirus B19, influenza, CMV and Epstein-Barr virus appeared linked to several top co-occurrence clusters. A cluster of highly shared sequence variants was judged likely to be a technical artifact of the sequencing pipeline. HLA typing was unavailable for some donors at each locus, so association tests used only the typed subset. A later genetic analysis reported fewer N-insertions in productive TCRs among donors in an Asian-associated ancestry cluster than the roughly 700-donor mean. This cohort had only TCR beta chains sequenced, and the lack of alpha or paired-chain data limited which features could be detected. In both the original and validation cohorts, the classifier was reported to diagnose cytomegalovirus status with high specificity and sensitivity. Because counts were too low, 15 or so rarely observed V segments, including chromosome 9 orphons, were excluded from the earlier analysis of several hundred of the donors. In a later analysis, the rate of TCR association differed among HLA loci, with DRB1 alleles having the most associated TCRs and HLA-C alleles having the fewest. Correlated functional status among segregating V segments might be attributable to linkage disequilibrium, but an unknown experimental factor could not be ruled out. A further reported finding was that TCR beta sequences accurately predicted the HLA-A and HLA-B alleles for most subjects in the first cohort. It was suggested by the authors that the approach could potentially be generalized to other disease states and immunological phenotypes. In the study, about 150 TCR beta chains were listed as associated with cytomegalovirus. Most CMV-associated TCR beta chains appeared to be HLA-restricted in a later analysis, and the HLA associations seemed to be driven largely by CMV exposure. V-gene and J-gene trimming of TCR beta chains was associated with a missense DCLRE1C variant in a later genetic analysis, and the association was replicated in an independent cohort. Three of the identified cytomegalovirus-associated TCR beta chains were confirmed in vitro to be specific for cytomegalovirus antigens. While some public TCRs were present in many individuals, most TCR sequences turned up only very rarely across donors. Compared with equally common non-associated chains, HLA-associated TCR beta chains in a later analysis were more clonally expanded and had lower generation probabilities. At a false discovery rate of 0.05, a later analysis linked under 20,000 TCR beta sequences to specific HLA alleles. CMV serostatus was the only immune exposure information available for the cohort. When HLA alleles, especially DR and DQ, strongly co-occurred, TCR associations were difficult to assign to individual alleles.

Sequenced: PBMCs. The receptor was derived from a woman aged 40-49 years in good health and CMV-seronegative.

The CDR3 amino acid sequence is: CASSLASAGTKNIQYF. The DNA sequence is as follows: TGCGCCAGCAGCTTGGCCTCTGCGGGAACCAAAAACATTCAGTACTTC. This receptor chain uses TRBV5-1 and TRBJ2-4; a weak D assignment points to TRBD2 (6 bases agree). CDR1 and CDR2 were assigned from the germline V gene as SGHRS and YFSETQ. The V end loses 0 bases and the J end loses 2 bases, and a stretch of 12 bases separates them. From the cysteine through the phenylalanine, the CDR3 covers 16 amino acids. This entry keeps only the CDR3 DNA: 48 bases, framed from base 1.